Listed below are T cell receptor beta chains from one sample, sequenced in a study of control samples from healthy donors and cancer patients. TCRdb keeps only in-frame clones here, not all; method: immunoSEQ multiplex PCR. The table records around 130,000 clones, less than 95% of them present only once. Input material: blood. The receptors derive from a young man in good health. Each CDR3 is given with its conserved first and last residue. The order of the fields is clone size, J gene, D gene, V gene, CDR3 DNA, CDR3 protein. The D gene is left open where the match is weak. Expanded clones get a size class; other rows say once, few or many, or leave the size out.

clone_size: NA
j_call: TRBJ2-3
d_call: NA
v_call: TRBV5-1
cdr3_nt: TGCGCCAGCAGCCCGGGCCAGGGACCCACAGATACGCAGTATTTT
cdr3_aa: CASSPGQGPTDTQYF

clone_size: NA
j_call: TRBJ2-5
d_call: TRBD2
v_call: TRBV6-5
cdr3_nt: TGTGCCAGCAGTTGGGCTGGGGCGGGGGATCAATTACAGTACTTC
cdr3_aa: CASSWAGAGDQLQYF

clone_size: NA
j_call: TRBJ1-3
d_call: NA
v_call: TRBV5-1
cdr3_nt: TGCGCCAGCAGCTTGGACTCCGGAACACTATCTGGAAACACCATATATTTT
cdr3_aa: CASSLDSGTLSGNTIYF

clone_size: NA
j_call: TRBJ2-3
d_call: TRBD1
v_call: TRBV5-4
cdr3_nt: TGTGCCAGCAGCCGGACAGGGATTACAGATACGCAGTATTTT
cdr3_aa: CASSRTGITDTQYF

clone_size: few
j_call: TRBJ1-2
d_call: NA
v_call: TRBV7-9
cdr3_nt: TGTGCCAGCAGCGGTTACCGGGACGTAGGCTACACCTTC
cdr3_aa: CASSGYRDVGYTF

clone_size: few
j_call: TRBJ2-3
d_call: NA
v_call: TRBV29-1
cdr3_nt: TGCAGCGTTTCCCGTGGGGGGGCGGGGGACACAGATACGCAGTATTTT
cdr3_aa: CSVSRGGAGDTDTQYF

clone_size: NA
j_call: TRBJ1-1
d_call: TRBD1
v_call: TRBV24-1
cdr3_nt: TGTGCCACCAGTGCCGCGAACAGGGGAGGGGGAACTGAAGCTTTCTTT
cdr3_aa: CATSAANRGGGTEAFF

clone_size: NA
j_call: TRBJ2-3
d_call: TRBD2
v_call: TRBV9
cdr3_nt: TGTGCCAGCAGCGTTCCATATGGCGGGGGGGCCCTTGTGGATACGCAGTATTTT
cdr3_aa: CASSVPYGGGALVDTQYF

clone_size: NA
j_call: TRBJ2-3
d_call: NA
v_call: TRBV19
cdr3_nt: TGTGCCAGTAGTATAGATAGAGAGTACACAGATACGCAGTATTTT
cdr3_aa: CASSIDREYTDTQYF

clone_size: NA
j_call: TRBJ2-7
d_call: NA
v_call: TRBV28
cdr3_nt: TGTGCCAGCAGATCCCTGCTGGGAGGCGGCTACGAGCAGTACTTC
cdr3_aa: CASRSLLGGGYEQYF

clone_size: NA
j_call: TRBJ2-5
d_call: NA
v_call: TRBV11-3
cdr3_nt: TGTGCCAGCAGCTTAGGGTCCTGGCTCGGGGAGACCCAGTACTTC
cdr3_aa: CASSLGSWLGETQYF

clone_size: NA
j_call: TRBJ1-4
d_call: NA
v_call: TRBV3-1/TRBV3-2
cdr3_nt: TGTGCCAGCAGCCAGGCAGGGAGTGGGGAAAAACTGTTTTTT
cdr3_aa: CASSQAGSGEKLFF

clone_size: NA
j_call: TRBJ1-1
d_call: TRBD1
v_call: TRBV2
cdr3_nt: TGTGCCAGCAGTGGGGCAGGGGGCAGGAACACTGAAGCTTTCTTT
cdr3_aa: CASSGAGGRNTEAFF

clone_size: NA
j_call: TRBJ1-1
d_call: NA
v_call: TRBV7-3
cdr3_nt: TGTGCCAGCAGCTTCTCCAGGGACGCTGAAGCTTTCTTT
cdr3_aa: CASSFSRDAEAFF

clone_size: NA
j_call: TRBJ1-2
d_call: NA
v_call: TRBV7-6
cdr3_nt: TGTGCCAGCAGCTTAGGACACGCAGGGGACTATGGCTACACCTTC
cdr3_aa: CASSLGHAGDYGYTF

clone_size: NA
j_call: TRBJ1-1
d_call: TRBD1
v_call: TRBV27
cdr3_nt: TGTGCCAGCAGTCAACACAGGGGGTTGAACACTGAAGCTTTCTTT
cdr3_aa: CASSQHRGLNTEAFF

clone_size: NA
j_call: TRBJ1-5
d_call: NA
v_call: TRBV6-2/TRBV6-3
cdr3_nt: TGTGCCAGCAGTTACTCTGAGGCGGCGGGCAATCAGCCCCAGCATTTT
cdr3_aa: CASSYSEAAGNQPQHF

clone_size: NA
j_call: TRBJ2-7
d_call: NA
v_call: TRBV7-2
cdr3_nt: TGTGCCAGCAGCTTAGGCGGAACCTACGAGCAGTACTTC
cdr3_aa: CASSLGGTYEQYF

clone_size: NA
j_call: TRBJ1-1
d_call: NA
v_call: TRBV4-1
cdr3_nt: TGCGCCAGCAGTAGGGGTCCTCTGGGCACTGAAGCTTTCTTT
cdr3_aa: CASSRGPLGTEAFF

clone_size: NA
j_call: TRBJ2-5
d_call: NA
v_call: TRBV19
cdr3_nt: TGTGCCAGTAGTATGGGTGGGTCCCTGGGGGAGACCCAGTACTTC
cdr3_aa: CASSMGGSLGETQYF

clone_size: NA
j_call: TRBJ2-1
d_call: NA
v_call: TRBV4-3
cdr3_nt: TGCGCCAGCAGCCAAGATTGGTCGAATGAGCAGTTCTTC
cdr3_aa: CASSQDWSNEQFF

clone_size: once
j_call: TRBJ2-1
d_call: TRBD2
v_call: TRBV6-6
cdr3_nt: TGTGCCAGCAGTGGCGGGGGGGCGCGCAATGAGCAGTTCTTC
cdr3_aa: CASSGGGARNEQFF

clone_size: NA
j_call: TRBJ1-1
d_call: NA
v_call: TRBV5-1
cdr3_nt: TGCGCCAGCAGCAGGCCGAGAAGGGGAACTGAAGCTTTCTTT
cdr3_aa: CASSRPRRGTEAFF

clone_size: few
j_call: TRBJ1-5
d_call: NA
v_call: TRBV12-2
cdr3_nt: TGTGCAAGTCGCTTGGAAAGGGACCCCGGCGGTCCTTATAGCAATCAGCCCCAGCATTTT
cdr3_aa: CASRLERDPGGPYSNQPQHF